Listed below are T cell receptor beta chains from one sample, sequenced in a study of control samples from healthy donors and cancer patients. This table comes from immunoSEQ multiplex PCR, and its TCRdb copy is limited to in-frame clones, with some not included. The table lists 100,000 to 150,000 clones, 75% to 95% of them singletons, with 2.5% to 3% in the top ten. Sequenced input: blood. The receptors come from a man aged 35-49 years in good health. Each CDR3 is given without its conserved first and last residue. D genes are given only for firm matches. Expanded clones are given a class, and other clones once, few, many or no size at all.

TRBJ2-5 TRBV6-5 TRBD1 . ASSYGQGDGETQY
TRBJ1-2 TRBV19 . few ASSPSGASGYGYT
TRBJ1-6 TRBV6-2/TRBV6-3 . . ASSSGRRFNSPLH
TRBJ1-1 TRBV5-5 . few ASSLEFSAGPEAF
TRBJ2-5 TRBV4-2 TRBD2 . ASSQVTSGGRETQY
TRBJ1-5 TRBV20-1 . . SASVPGDGNQPQH
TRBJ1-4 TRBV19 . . ASRRRDGNEKLF
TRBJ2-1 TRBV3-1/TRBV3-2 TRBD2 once ASSNGLAGLGEQF
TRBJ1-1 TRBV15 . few ATSSHKVTEAF
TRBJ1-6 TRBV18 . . ASSPSSAINSPLH
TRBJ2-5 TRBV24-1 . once ATSEYYPGGETQY
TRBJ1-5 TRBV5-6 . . ASSLLRGRNQPQH
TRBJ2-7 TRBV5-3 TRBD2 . ARDLAGGPSYEQY
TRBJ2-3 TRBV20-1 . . SASRWQIDTQY
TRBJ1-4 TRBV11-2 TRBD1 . ASSTYRGIGEKLF
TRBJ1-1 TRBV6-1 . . ASRDSRALNTEAF
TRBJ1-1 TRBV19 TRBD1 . ATNDPGGANTEAF
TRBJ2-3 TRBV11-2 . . ASKRGTDTQY
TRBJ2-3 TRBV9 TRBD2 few ASSVGSGGGDTQY
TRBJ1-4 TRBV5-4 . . ASSLDGRNEKLF
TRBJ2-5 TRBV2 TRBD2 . ASKDSGGGETQY
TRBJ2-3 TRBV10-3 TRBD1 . AIKAGQGVTDTQY
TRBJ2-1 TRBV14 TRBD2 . ASSYARGRYNEQF
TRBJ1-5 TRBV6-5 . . ASRKNRDQPQH
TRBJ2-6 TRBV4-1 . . ASSQGFQFSGANVLT
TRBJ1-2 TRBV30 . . AWSVPGLYGYT
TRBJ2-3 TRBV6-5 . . ASSLRTNPSTQY
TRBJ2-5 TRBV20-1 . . SAFIGPTQY
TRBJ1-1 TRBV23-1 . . ASSDRGRGILNTEAF
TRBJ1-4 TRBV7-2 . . ASSLSRGREKLF
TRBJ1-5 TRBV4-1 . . ASSPQEVNNQPQH
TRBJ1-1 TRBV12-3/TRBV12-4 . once ASRPGNTEAF
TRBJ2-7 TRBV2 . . ASRNNYEQY
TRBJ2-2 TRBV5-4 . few ASSELRTPGELF
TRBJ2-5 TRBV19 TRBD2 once ASRLGGRSETQY
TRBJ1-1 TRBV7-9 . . ASSLSFRVQKMNTEAF
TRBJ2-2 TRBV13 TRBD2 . ASSELLAGGPGELF
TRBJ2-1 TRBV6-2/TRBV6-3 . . ASSYGGSYNEQF
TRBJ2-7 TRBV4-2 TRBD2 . ASSFWTSGEYEQY
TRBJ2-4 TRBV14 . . ASSPWAGGAKNIQY
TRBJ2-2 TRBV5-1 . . ASSLAAGLGTGELF
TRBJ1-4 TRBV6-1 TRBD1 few ASSEVSGGGRTNEKLF
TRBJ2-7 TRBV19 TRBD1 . ASSIAPTGGLYEQY
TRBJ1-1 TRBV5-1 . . ASSNLRGGSMNTEAF
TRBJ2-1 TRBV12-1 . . ASDTRSGGNNEQF
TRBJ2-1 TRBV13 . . ASSPIKGDNEQF
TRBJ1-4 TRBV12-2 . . ASRPGELWEKLF
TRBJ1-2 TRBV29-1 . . SVSGSGYT